This T cell receptor beta chain was retrieved from a study of T cell repertoires in cytomegalovirus infection. Study-level background: CMV infection plus the matching HLA type was flagged by public TCR beta signatures. Broader study findings: Based on cumulative public TCR beta family frequency, carriers of CMV plus the relevant HLA were identified. HLA-C-restricted CMV-specific TCR beta clonotypes were dominant in the ex vivo response.

Germline V lookup: CDR1 SGHNT, CDR2 YENEEA. The CDR3 runs 16 residues. With V trimmed by 5 bases and J by 6 bases, 9 bases remained unmatched. TCRdb re-called the reads through MiXCR, storing one row per CDR3 protein. The profile shows about 570,000 distinct CDR3 sequences, over 35% of them singletons. A few counts support this clonotype. Its matching antigen is unknown. The chain joins TRBV11-3 to TRBJ2-3, with TRBD2 matching 12 bases. This specimen consisted of cultured PBMCs, obtained from culture after CMV antigen stimulation. The origin of this receptor is a human donor in good health (CMV status not recorded). Some clones in this sample may be carry-over from other donors' samples. CDR3 residues: CASSTRLAGAQDTQYF. In nucleotides, the CDR3 is TGTGCCAGCAGCACGAGACTAGCGGGGGCACAGGATACGCAGTATTTT.